This T cell receptor beta chain is drawn from a study of regulatory dendritic cells for organ transplantation. Worth noting for this clone: Its antigen is not identified.

The CDR3 totals 15 residues. Germline values: CDR1 MNHNS, CDR2 SASEGT. The V and J ends lost 3 bases and 0 bases respectively, with 12 bases between them. Study-level results: Memory T cells were less diverse than naive, with memory CD8+ most oligoclonal.

Here immunoSEQ multiplex PCR was the method, and the copy in TCRdb shows in-frame clones only, minus some. The sample has 25,000 to 30,000 clones; 60% to 80% are singletons. The source material was memory CD4+ T cells from blood. The subset here: CD45RO+ memory T cells. This clonotype originated in a human donor in good health. The rearrangement uses TRBV6-1 and TRBJ2-7; D may be TRBD2 (5 bases). CDR3 region: CASSELRGFSYEQYF. In DNA form, the CDR3 reads TGTGCCAGCAGTGAGCTACGAGGGTTCTCCTACGAGCAGTACTTC.